The source of this TCR beta chain is a study of cytomegalovirus exposure and HLA in healthy donors. Study-level background: Most genotyped donors, around 86% of more than 300, had Caucasian-associated genetic ancestry.

PCR involved 60 Vbeta and 13 Jbeta primers. Some clones are missing from TCRdb's copy, which holds only in-frame ones; the method was immunoSEQ multiplex PCR. The sample records roughly 54,000 clones, around four fifths being singletons. The CDR3 spans 15 residues. The V gene's germline CDR1 is SGHNT and CDR2 YYREEE (reference sequence). J lost 2 bases, V lost 4 bases, and 3 bases had no gene match. Whole-study results and caveats: Cytomegalovirus status was reportedly diagnosed by the classifier with high specificity and sensitivity. In presence/absence analyses, roughly uniform sequencing depth across donors was assumed. Indistinguishable V segments such as TRBV6-2 and TRBV6-3 were excluded.

Turning to this clone: Its antigen is unknown.

This chain uses TRBV5-4 with TRBJ1-3, with 10 bases lining up with TRBD1. The specimen was PBMCs. This TCR derives from a middle-aged man in good health and CMV-seronegative. In nucleotides, the CDR3 is TGTGCCAGCAGCGCCGGGACAGGGGCTGGAAACACCATATATTTT. This sequence encodes CASSAGTGAGNTIYF.